The text below deals with one TCR beta chain. There are a few counts of this clonotype. Its target antigen remains unknown. Per-base qualities were not stored, and no clone one base away is much larger. This entry comes from a study of T cell repertoires in cytomegalovirus infection (dated by TCRdb to about 2019). With respect to the entire study: The HLA type of each donor mattered for the analysis, because public TCR beta signatures pointed to carriage of CMV infection along with the matching HLA type.

Paper-wide results and their limitations: In both this cohort and an independent cohort of more than 350 donors, the cumulative frequency of public TCR beta family members distinguished carriers of CMV infection plus the relevant HLA type. The ex vivo response was dominated by HLA-C-restricted CMV-specific TCR beta clonotypes, which also provided the single most frequent clonotype in two of eight donors.

The data were produced on an Illumina HiSeq 1500. Starting from the raw public reads, TCRdb applied fastp trimming at Q25, assembled clones with MiXCR and retained in-frame beta chains. Records with the same CDR3 protein are collapsed into one entry carrying the most frequent genes and DNA. Counted in this sample were under 200,000 distinct CDR3 sequences; 28% of them appeared once. The ten largest clones add up to 31% of the sample. The CDR3, from cysteine to phenylalanine, totals 14 residues. CDR3 DNA is the only sequence kept; it has 42 bases, read in frame from the first base. The junction shows trimming of 3 bases on V and 5 bases on J, plus 13 bases between the germline ends. From the germline V gene, CDR1 is SGHTA and CDR2 is FQGNSA.

Sequencing was performed on PBMCs. This sequence uses TRBV7-2 and TRBJ2-5; a tentative D match to TRBD1 spans 8 bases. This clonotype was obtained from a human donor in good health (CMV status not recorded). Some clones in this sample may be carry-over from other donors' samples. The DNA reads as follows: TGTGCCAGCAGCTTTACAGGGGGGGGCGAGACCCAGTACTTC. It encodes CASSFTGGGETQYF.